Each of the 18 T cell receptor beta chains below was sequenced from the same sample in a study of cytomegalovirus exposure and HLA in healthy donors. PCR primers comprised 60 Vbeta and 13 Jbeta primers. The assay was immunoSEQ multiplex PCR, and TCRdb's table has in-frame clones only and misses some. The sample has 90,000 to 130,000 clones. Material: PBMCs. The source of these receptors is a man aged 35 to 55 in good health and CMV-seropositive.

The chain employs TRBV19 and TRBJ1-1; D possibly corresponds to TRBD1 (5 bases). The V end was cut by 4 bases, the J end by 4 bases, with 7 bases between. The CDR3 length is 12 residues. In germline, CDR1 is LNHDA, CDR2 SQIVND (reference sequence). In nucleotides, the CDR3 is TGTGCCAGTAGTAGGCAGGGCACTGAAGCTTTCTTT. Translating gives CASSRQGTEAFF. Full variable domain (missing parts from reference TRBV19 and TRBJ1-1): DGGITQSPKYLFRKEGQNVTLSCEQNLNHDAMYWYRQDPGQGLRLIYYSQIVNDFQKGDIAEGYSVSREKKESFPLTVTSAQKNPTAFYLCASSRQGTEAFFGQGTRLTVV.

The chain has TRBV5-1 and TRBJ2-1; 14 nucleotides match TRBD2. Germline V gene sequence: CDR1 SGHRS, CDR2 YFSETQ. The J segment lost 10 bases and the V segment lost 3 bases, leaving 12 bases of the junction unmatched. The length of the CDR3 is 17 residues. The CDR3 loop is CASSSGGLAGVAQEQFF. The CDR3 region has the DNA TGCGCCAGCAGCTCTGGGGGACTAGCGGGAGTCGCCCAGGAGCAGTTCTTC.

V is TRBV28 and J is TRBJ2-3; 11 nucleotides line up with TRBD2. The CDR3 covers 15 residues. CDR1 is MDHEN and CDR2 is SYDVKM in the germline V gene. V lost 8 bases and J lost 2; bases outside the gene matches: 6. The CDR3 reads CASGSTSGITDTQYF. CDR3 coding DNA: TGTGCCAGCGGTTCGACTAGCGGGATCACAGATACGCAGTATTTT. The full variable domain, in which reference TRBV28 and TRBJ2-3 provide the parts outside the CDR3, is DVKVTQSSRYLVKRTGEKVFLECVQDMDHENMFWYRQDPGLGLRLIYFSYDVKMKEKGDIPEGYSVSREKKERFSLILESASTNQTSMYLCASGSTSGITDTQYFGPGTRLTVL.

V and J are TRBV27 and TRBJ2-7, with a tentative D call TRBD1 (5 bases). This CDR3 has 16 amino acids. CDR1 is MNHEY and CDR2 is SMNVEV in the germline V gene (reference sequence). V lost 0 bases and J 0 bases, leaving 12 bases between the germline ends. The CDR3 sequence: CASSLSTALSSYEQYF. Here the CDR3 DNA reads TGTGCCAGCAGTTTATCGACAGCTTTAAGCTCCTACGAGCAGTACTTC.

This rearrangement joins TRBV5-1 to TRBJ2-1, with 9 bases matching TRBD1. The CDR3 sequence is 11 residues long. The V gene end was trimmed by 4 bases and the J gene end by 15 bases; junction bases not matched to a gene: 5. Germline CDR1 is SGHRS and CDR2 is YFSETQ. The DNA of the CDR3 is TGCGCCAGCAGCCGGGACAGGGACGTGTTCTTC. The encoded protein is CASSRDRDVFF.

The CDR3: CASSLPGLAAYEQYF. CDR3 coding DNA: TGTGCCAGCAGTTTACCCGGACTAGCCGCCTACGAGCAGTACTTC. The J gene is TRBJ2-7, the V gene TRBV28; 8 nucleotides match TRBD2. V gave up 2 bases and J gave up 2 bases; unmatched junction bases: 5. The CDR3 extends over 15 amino acids. Per germline, CDR1 MDHEN and CDR2 SYDVKM.

The V and J genes are TRBV18 and TRBJ2-2; perhaps TRBD2 as D (5 bases). The V end was cut by 4 bases, the J end by 7 bases, with 10 bases between. Germline CDR1 reads KGHSH; CDR2 reads LQKENI. This CDR3 is built from 13 residues. CDR3 residues: CASSLSRDGELFF. The CDR3 coding sequence is TGTGCCAGCTCACTCTCCCGGGACGGGGAGCTGTTTTTT.

The chain couples TRBV27 to TRBJ1-5; D remains unclear. V was cut by 5 bases and J by 3 bases, with 5 bases left in between. The CDR3 has 12 amino acids. CDR1 and CDR2 (germline): MNHEY, SMNVEV (reference sequence). As DNA, the CDR3 is TGTGCCAGCAGTCCCCTCAATCAGCCCCAGCATTTT. It encodes CASSPLNQPQHF.

The V call is TRBV5-1, the J call TRBJ2-7; TRBD1 aligns across 7 bases. V gave up 0 bases and J gave up 0 bases; unmatched junction bases: 3. Germline CDR1 reads SGHRS; CDR2 reads YFSETQ. This CDR3 is 15 amino acids long. The CDR3 DNA reads TGCGCCAGCAGCTTGGGTGGACAGGCCTCCTACGAGCAGTACTTC. As protein: CASSLGGQASYEQYF.

The V gene is TRBV6-6, the J gene TRBJ1-2; the match to TRBD1 covers 7 bases. Germline-derived CDR1 and CDR2 are MNHNY and SVGAGI (reference sequence). V was pared by 5 bases and J by 5 bases, with 5 bases of the junction left unmatched. The length of the CDR3 is 13 residues. CDR3 loop: CASSAPGQYGYTF. CDR3 DNA sequence: TGTGCCAGCAGTGCACCGGGACAGTATGGCTACACCTTC.

The rearrangement links TRBV27 to TRBJ2-5, with 8 positions matching TRBD1. The end of the DNA fits TRBJ2-7 better, so the J call may be wrong. The CDR3 is 13 residues long. CDR1 is MNHEY, CDR2 SMNVEV, per germline (reference sequence). CDR3 region: CASSSDRVSEQYF. The CDR3 DNA is TGTGCCAGCAGTTCGGACAGGGTGAGCGAGCAGTACTTC.

The chain links TRBV5-6 to TRBJ2-7; D is possibly TRBD1 (5 bases). CDR1 is SGHDT and CDR2 is YYEEEE in the germline V gene. Trimming took 1 base from V and 1 from J, leaving 15 bases between them. CDR3 length: 16 residues. DNA for the CDR3: TGTGCCAGCAGCTTGTATGGCGGTAGGGGATCCTACGAGCAGTACTTC. This sequence encodes CASSLYGGRGSYEQYF.

The chain links TRBV2 to TRBJ2-5; possible D gene TRBD2, 6 bases. The CDR3 runs 12 residues. CDR1 is SNHLY, CDR2 FYNNEI, per germline. V lost 1 base to trimming and J lost 7 bases, with 7 bases between them. The CDR3 region is CASSEDGGTQYF. As DNA, the CDR3 is TGTGCCAGCAGTGAAGACGGGGGGACCCAGTACTTC.

The V gene is TRBV5-1, the J gene TRBJ2-7, with 8 positions matching TRBD2. Germline CDR1 is SGHRS and CDR2 is YFSETQ. CDR3 length equals 14 residues. The ends lost 4 bases at V and 2 bases at J; junction bases unmatched: 5. CDR3 sequence reads: CASSLKLAAYEQYF. The CDR3 DNA is TGCGCCAGCAGCCTCAAACTAGCGGCCTACGAGCAGTACTTC.

The chain recombines TRBV9 with TRBJ2-6; 8 bases are a match to TRBD1. V shed 0 bases, J shed 0 bases, and the junction held 5 bases outside the gene matches. Germline CDR1 reads SGDLS; CDR2 reads YYNGEE. This CDR3 spans 18 amino acids. CDR3 DNA sequence: TGTGCCAGCAGCGTAGTAGGACAGGGTTTCTCTGGGGCCAACGTCCTGACTTTC. This sequence encodes CASSVVGQGFSGANVLTF. Drawing the rest from reference TRBV9 and TRBJ2-6, the complete variable domain is DSGVTQTPKHLITATGQRVTLRCSPRSGDLSVYWYQQSLDQGLQFLIQYYNGEERAKGNILERFSAQQFPDLHSELNLSSLELGDSALYFCASSVVGQGFSGANVLTFGAGSRLTVL.

The V call is TRBV7-9, the J call TRBJ2-7, with TRBD1 matching 9 bases. CDR3 length: 19 amino acids. Germline V gene lookup returns CDR1 SEHNR and CDR2 FQNEAQ (reference sequence). V lost 0 bases and J lost 0; bases outside the gene matches: 12. CDR3 amino acids: CASSLARDRAHTISYEQYF. For the CDR3, the DNA is TGTGCCAGCAGCTTAGCACGGGACAGGGCGCATACCATCTCCTACGAGCAGTACTTC.

The rearrangement uses TRBV29-1 and TRBJ2-5; 7 bases are shared with TRBD2. Germline V CDR1 and CDR2: SQVTM, ANQGSEA. Germline trimming cut 0 bases from V and 4 bases from J; bases unmatched to any gene: 5. This CDR3 has 14 amino acids. DNA of the CDR3: TGCAGCGTTGAAGATCGGGGAGGGCGAGAGACCCAGTACTTC. This translates into CSVEDRGGRETQYF.

The chain couples TRBV6-5 to TRBJ2-7, with a weak D call TRBD1 (5 bases). Trimming took 0 bases from V and 2 from J, leaving 11 bases between them. The CDR3 is 15 residues long. Germline V gives CDR1 MNHEY, CDR2 SVGAGI. CDR3 amino acids: CASSYSMEGAYEQYF. Written as DNA, the CDR3 is TGTGCCAGCAGTTACTCGATGGAAGGGGCCTACGAGCAGTACTTC.